This TCR beta chain was profiled in a study of OX40 agonist ivuxolimab in advanced cancers. Study results and limitations: Expanded clones were, on average, more numerous in CD8+ T cells than in CD4+.

The method was immunoSEQ multiplex PCR; TCRdb's version includes in-frame clones alone and lacks a portion of them. Here the sample spans around 110,000 clones, around 93% being singletons. A single count supports this clone. Its target is unknown. Trimming removed 3 bases from V and 0 bases from J, with 21 bases in between. This CDR3 is 19 amino acids long. Germline CDR1 reads MDHEN; CDR2 reads SYDVKM. This receptor was identified in an adult with an advanced solid tumor such as melanoma, head and neck, liver or kidney cancer. The specimen comprised CD4+ or CD8+ T cells sorted from blood, sampled in a trial of the OX40 agonist ivuxolimab. The V and J genes are TRBV28 and TRBJ2-4; D unresolved. CDR3 loop: CASSFRASPSALAKNIQYF. CDR3 nucleotide sequence: TGTGCCAGCAGTTTTCGGGCATCACCCTCTGCTCTAGCCAAAAACATTCAGTACTTC.